This T cell receptor beta chain was recorded in a study of immune heterogeneity within non-small cell lung tumors (dated by TCRdb to the late 2010s). For context, the study as a whole: By histology, the tumors were a handful of squamous cell carcinomas, fewer than 13 non-squamous carcinomas and 1 tumor not otherwise specified. TCR repertoire analysis included 57 tumor loci from 15 patients, whereas transcriptome data included only about 46 loci from 11 to 12 patients. Binding of neoantigens to the HLA alleles of each patient was predicted with netMHCpan-3.0 for mutant peptides of 8 to 11 amino acids. To look at intratumoral immune heterogeneity, the study ran whole-exome sequencing, RNA-seq and TCR beta repertoire sequencing on several spatially distinct regions taken from every NSCLC tumor.

What the work shows at the level of the full study, not this receptor alone: Identical dominant CDR3B clonotypes recurred across loci within a patient, yet different tumor locations also harbored unique high-frequency clones. A statistically significant but moderate positive correlation (R about 0.34) was observed between local T-cell repertoire clonality and local tumor mutational burden. Individual patients mostly had different high-frequency TCR beta clonotypes.

The V end loses 0 bases and the J end loses 0 bases, and a stretch of 18 bases separates them. The germline V gene encodes CDR1 SGHRS and CDR2 YFSETQ. From the cysteine up to the phenylalanine, the CDR3 has a length of 18 residues. Only CDR3 DNA is held: 54 bases, read in frame from base 1. As to this clonotype: No antigen is known for it. Base qualities are not provided; no much larger clone lies one nucleotide away.

A multiplex PCR system amplified the TCR beta CDR3 region, with a first 10-cycle round using 32 V-gene forward and 13 J-gene reverse primers. The first PCR round used a QIAGEN Multiplex PCR Kit, and the primer sequences were filed in Chinese patent CN105087789A. A second PCR round added Illumina universal primers using the Phusion High-Fidelity PCR Kit. Sequencing of the TCR libraries was done on the Illumina HiSeq X Ten platform in paired-end mode with a 151 bp read length. Regarding the original processing steps: Reads lacking multiplex PCR primers were removed with Cutadapt, read pairs were merged with PEAR, and CDR3 regions were called with MiXCR default settings. Repertoire diversity used Shannon entropy, and clonality was computed as one minus Shannon entropy divided by ln of productive unique sequence count. A clonotype counted as a dominant or high-frequency T-cell clone when its frequency was 0.5% or higher. Using fastp trimming at Q25 and MiXCR clonotype assembly, TCRdb reanalyzed the public sequencing data and kept in-frame beta chains. CDR3 protein sequences are deduplicated, and each keeps its most common genes and DNA. TCRdb's processing, not the authors' own work, is the source of the V and J calls. Here the sample has 15,000 or so distinct CDR3 sequences; 28% occur a single time. In total, the top ten clones hold 5% to 5.5% of the sample.

The TCR template was genomic DNA extracted from bulk tumor tissue, and around 0.55 ug of gDNA was amplified for each sample. During surgery, several biopsies were collected from each primary tumor and placed as far from one another as possible within the tumor mass. Patients in the study cohort, which was described as untreated, were newly diagnosed NSCLC cases going through curative surgery. The samples came from fewer than 16 patients with newly diagnosed non-small cell lung cancer who were having surgery intended to be curative. Resected tumor masses were reviewed by two independent pathologists. Only DNA and RNA samples of high quality went on to sequencing.

Here the chain combines TRBV5-1 and TRBJ1-1; TRBD1 is possibly the D segment (6 matching bases). This receptor was identified in a man aged 35 to 55 with non-small cell lung cancer. Sequenced material: lung tumor tissue. The CDR3 reads CASSLVLYSGQMNTEAFF. The sequence in DNA is TGCGCCAGCAGCTTGGTTTTATATTCGGGACAAATGAACACTGAAGCTTTCTTT.